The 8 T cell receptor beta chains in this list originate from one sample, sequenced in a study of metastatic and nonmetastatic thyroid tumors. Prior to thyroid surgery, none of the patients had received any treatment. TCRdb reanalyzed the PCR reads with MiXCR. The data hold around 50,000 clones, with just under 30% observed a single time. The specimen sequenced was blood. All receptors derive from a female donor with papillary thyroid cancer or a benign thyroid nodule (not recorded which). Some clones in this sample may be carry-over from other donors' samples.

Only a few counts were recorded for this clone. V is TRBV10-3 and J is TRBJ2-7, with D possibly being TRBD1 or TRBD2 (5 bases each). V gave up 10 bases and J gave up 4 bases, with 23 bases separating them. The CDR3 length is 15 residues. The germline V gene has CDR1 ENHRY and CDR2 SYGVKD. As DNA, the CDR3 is TGTGCCACCAAGCCCCTACTGGGGACCTCTTACGAGCAGTACTTC. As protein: CATKPLLGTSYEQYF.

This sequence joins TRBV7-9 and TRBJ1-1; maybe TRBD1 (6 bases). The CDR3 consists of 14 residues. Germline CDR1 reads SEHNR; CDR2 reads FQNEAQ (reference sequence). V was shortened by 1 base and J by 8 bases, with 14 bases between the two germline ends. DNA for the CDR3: TGTGCCAGCAGCTTAGGGTATAGGACAGAAGAAGCTTTCTTT. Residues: CASSLGYRTEEAFF. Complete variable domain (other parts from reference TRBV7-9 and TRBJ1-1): DTGVSQNPRHKITKRGQNVTFRCDPISEHNRLYWYRQTLGQGPEFLTYFQNEAQLEKSRLLSDRFSAERPKGSFSTLEIQRTEQGDSAMYLCASSLGYRTEEAFFGQGTRLTVV.

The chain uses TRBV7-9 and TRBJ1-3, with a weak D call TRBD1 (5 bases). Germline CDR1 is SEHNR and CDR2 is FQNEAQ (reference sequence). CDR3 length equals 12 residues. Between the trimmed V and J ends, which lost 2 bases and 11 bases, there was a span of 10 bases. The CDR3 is CASSLSQEAIYF. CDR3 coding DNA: TGTGCCAGCAGCTTATCACAGGAAGCCATATATTTT. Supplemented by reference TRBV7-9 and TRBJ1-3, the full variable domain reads DTGVSQNPRHKITKRGQNVTFRCDPISEHNRLYWYRQTLGQGPEFLTYFQNEAQLEKSRLLSDRFSAERPKGSFSTLEIQRTEQGDSAMYLCASSLSQEAIYFGEGSWLTVV.

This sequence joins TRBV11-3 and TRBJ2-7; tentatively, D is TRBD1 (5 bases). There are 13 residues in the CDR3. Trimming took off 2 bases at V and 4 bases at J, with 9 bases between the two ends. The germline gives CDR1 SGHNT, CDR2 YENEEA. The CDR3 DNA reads TGTGCCAGCAGCTTATTGGACAATTACGAGCAGTACTTC. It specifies CASSLLDNYEQYF.

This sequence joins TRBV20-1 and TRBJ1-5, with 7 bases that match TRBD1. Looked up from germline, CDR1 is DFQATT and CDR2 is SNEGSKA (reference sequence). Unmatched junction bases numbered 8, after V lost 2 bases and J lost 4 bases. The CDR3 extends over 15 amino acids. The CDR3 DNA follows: TGCAGTGCTAGATGGACAGGAGTTGGAAATCAGCCCCAGCATTTT. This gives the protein CSARWTGVGNQPQHF.

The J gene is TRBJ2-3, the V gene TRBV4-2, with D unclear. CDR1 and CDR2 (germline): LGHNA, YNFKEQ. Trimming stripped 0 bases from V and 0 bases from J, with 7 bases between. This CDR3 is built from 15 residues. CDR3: CASSQDTGSTDTQYF. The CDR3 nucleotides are TGTGCCAGCAGCCAAGACACGGGTAGCACAGATACGCAGTATTTT.

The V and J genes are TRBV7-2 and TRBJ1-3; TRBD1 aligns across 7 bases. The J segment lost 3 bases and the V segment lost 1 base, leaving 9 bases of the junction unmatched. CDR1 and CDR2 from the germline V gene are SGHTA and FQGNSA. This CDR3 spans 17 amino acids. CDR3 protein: CASSLGPGGRVGNTIYF. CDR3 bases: TGTGCCAGCAGCTTAGGGCCAGGGGGTCGTGTTGGAAACACCATATATTTT.

In nucleotides, the CDR3 is TGTGCCACCTCGTCCTCTGGAAACACCATATATTTT. Protein: CATSSSGNTIYF. This chain joins TRBV6-1 and TRBJ1-3, with D uncertain. The CDR3 sequence is 12 residues long. The V end lost 10 bases, the J end lost 0 bases, and 7 bases lay between the germline ends. Germline CDR1 reads MNHNS; CDR2 reads SASEGT.